Each of the 19 T cell receptor beta chains below was sequenced from the same sample in a study of T cells after yellow fever vaccination. TCRdb re-called the 5' RACE reads through MiXCR, storing one row per CDR3 protein. This table holds some 350,000 distinct CDR3 sequences, 4.1% found once. The sequencing here drew on PBMCs, taken 5 days after the yellow fever booster vaccination. The receptors derive from a man between 18 and 29 years old who received the YFV17D yellow fever vaccine.

DNA for the CDR3: TGTGCCATATTAGAGGCTGGGAGAACTGAAGCTTTCTTT. This encodes CAILEAGRTEAFF. The V gene is TRBV10-3, the J gene TRBJ1-1; D unclear. The CDR3 runs to 13 residues. Germline CDR1 is ENHRY and CDR2 is SYGVKD. Trimming removed 9 bases from V and 5 bases from J, with 16 bases in between.

This clonotype has just a few counts. The J gene is TRBJ2-3, the V gene TRBV24-1; D gene ambiguous. V was clipped by 12 bases and J by 0 bases, with 15 bases between them. Germline assignment: CDR1 KGHDR and CDR2 SFDVKD. The CDR3 length is 14 residues. DNA for the CDR3: TGTGCCGTCTCGGGTTGGGGTAGCACAGATACGCAGTATTTT. It translates to CAVSGWGSTDTQYF.

This clonotype was detected a few times. The rearrangement joins TRBV30 to TRBJ1-2; a possible D gene is TRBD1 (5 bases). CDR1 and CDR2 from the germline V gene are GTSNPN and SVGIG (reference sequence). The V end was cut by 1 base, the J end by 2 bases, with 17 bases between. The CDR3 length is 16 residues. The CDR3: CAWSEGWQGGNYGYTF. The CDR3 bases are TGTGCCTGGAGTGAAGGCTGGCAGGGCGGAAACTATGGCTACACCTTC.

The chain uses TRBV27 and TRBJ2-7; D may be TRBD1 or TRBD2 (5 bases each). The germline CDR1 and CDR2 sequences are MNHEY and SMNVEV (reference sequence). Trimming left V 4 bases short and J 4 bases short, with 17 bases between. The CDR3 has 15 residues. The CDR3 region is CASSSRGDVGYEQYF. As DNA, the CDR3 is TGTGCCAGCAGTTCCAGAGGGGATGTCGGGTACGAGCAGTACTTC.

This clonotype was found many times. The chain carries TRBV27 and TRBJ2-6, with a weak D call TRBD1 (5 bases). Germline V lookup: CDR1 MNHEY, CDR2 SMNVEV (reference sequence). V was trimmed by 5 bases and J by 2 bases, leaving 16 bases between them. This CDR3 comprises 17 residues. The CDR3 nucleotides are TGTGCCAGCAGTCGACAGAATCGAATCACTGGGGCCAACGTCCTGACTTTC. It yields the protein CASSRQNRITGANVLTF.

This clonotype showed up just a few times. V is TRBV20-1 and J is TRBJ1-1; the D is unclear. Trimming removed 3 bases from V and 0 bases from J, with 8 bases in between. CDR3 length equals 13 residues. Germline V lookup: CDR1 DFQATT, CDR2 SNEGSKA (reference sequence). CDR3 loop: CSASLIMNTEAFF. DNA for the CDR3: TGCAGTGCTAGTTTAATCATGAACACTGAAGCTTTCTTT.

This clonotype was counted only a few times. The chain combines TRBV20-1 with TRBJ2-2; 9 nucleotides line up with TRBD1. V lost 3 bases and J lost 5; bases outside the gene matches: 1. Germline CDR1 reads DFQATT; CDR2 reads SNEGSKA (reference sequence). This CDR3 contains 13 residues. The CDR3, as DNA: TGCAGTGCTAGTGGACAGGGGACCGGGGAGCTGTTTTTT. This encodes CSASGQGTGELFF.

This clonotype was counted many times. This sequence joins TRBV9 and TRBJ2-3, with 13 bases lining up with TRBD2. This CDR3 comprises 17 residues. The J segment lost 2 bases and the V segment lost 4 bases, leaving 7 bases of the junction unmatched. Germline-derived CDR1 and CDR2 are SGDLS and YYNGEE. Here the CDR3 DNA reads TGTGCCAGCAGCCCGAGGACTAGCGGGAGTCTCACAGATACGCAGTATTTT. It specifies CASSPRTSGSLTDTQYF.

V is TRBV7-2 and J is TRBJ1-2, with D unresolved. Trimming took 4 bases from V and 8 from J, leaving 14 bases between them. The CDR3 runs to 13 residues. Germline-derived CDR1 and CDR2 are SGHTA and FQGNSA. The CDR3 DNA sequence: TGTGCCAGCAGCTCATATATAACTAAAGGCTACACCTTC. Amino acid sequence: CASSSYITKGYTF. Full variable domain (outside the CDR3, taken from reference TRBV7-2 and TRBJ1-2): GAGVSQSPSNKVTEKGKDVELRCDPISGHTALYWYRQSLGQGLEFLIYFQGNSAPDKSGLPSDRFSAERTGGSVSTLTIQRTQQEDSAVYLCASSSYITKGYTFGSGTRLTVV.

This clonotype showed up just a few times. The CDR3 sequence: CASSGIAGGLAVDEQFF. CDR3 bases: TGCGCCAGCAGCGGTATAGCGGGGGGGCTTGCCGTCGATGAGCAGTTCTTC. The chain links TRBV5-1 to TRBJ2-1, with 11 nucleotides matching TRBD2. CDR1 is SGHRS, CDR2 YFSETQ, per germline. V was pared by 4 bases and J by 8 bases, with 14 bases of the junction left unmatched. CDR3 length equals 17 residues. Based on the CDR3 plus reference TRBV5-1 and TRBJ2-1, the full variable domain is KAGVTQTPRYLIKTRGQQVTLSCSPISGHRSVSWYQQTPGQGLQFLFEYFSETQRNKGNFPGRFSGRQFSNSRSEMNVSTLELGDSALYLCASSGIAGGLAVDEQFFGPGTRLTVL.

The chain uses TRBV7-2 and TRBJ2-1; no clear D. V was clipped by 5 bases and J by 4 bases, with 15 bases between them. This CDR3 comprises 15 residues. Germline V gene sequence: CDR1 SGHTA, CDR2 FQGNSA. The CDR3 sequence is CASSPYLEDYNEQFF. The CDR3, as DNA: TGTGCCAGCAGCCCGTACCTCGAGGATTACAATGAGCAGTTCTTC. The whole variable domain, remainder taken from reference TRBV7-2 and TRBJ2-1, is GAGVSQSPSNKVTEKGKDVELRCDPISGHTALYWYRQSLGQGLEFLIYFQGNSAPDKSGLPSDRFSAERTGGSVSTLTIQRTQQEDSAVYLCASSPYLEDYNEQFFGPGTRLTVL.

This clonotype occurred many times. This chain connects TRBV7-9 to TRBJ2-3; TRBD2 agrees at 8 bases. This CDR3 has 15 amino acids. Germline V gene lookup returns CDR1 SEHNR and CDR2 FQNEAQ (reference sequence). V shed 4 bases and J 0 bases; nucleotides not matched to a gene: 3. In DNA, the CDR3 is TGTGCCAGCAGCTCACCGGGGGGGAGCACAGATACGCAGTATTTT. It codes for CASSSPGGSTDTQYF.

In this sample, this clonotype turned up a few times. The V gene is TRBV5-1, the J gene TRBJ1-1; D gene ambiguous. Germline V gene sequence: CDR1 SGHRS, CDR2 YFSETQ. The CDR3 spans 15 residues. The V end lost 2 bases, the J end lost 7 bases, and 18 bases lay between the germline ends. The CDR3 loop reads CASSFGNSFQIEAFF. The CDR3 coding sequence is TGCGCCAGCAGCTTCGGGAACAGTTTTCAAATTGAAGCTTTCTTT.

This clonotype has at least ten counts. The CDR3 DNA reads TGTGCCAGCAGTTACGGATACGAGATAAACATTCAGTACTTC. The encoded protein is CASSYGYEINIQYF. The chain has TRBV6-5 and TRBJ2-4; the D is unclear. CDR3 length: 14 amino acids. Germline values: CDR1 MNHEY, CDR2 SVGAGI. V was pared by 2 bases and J by 6 bases, with 11 bases between.

This clonotype was detected a few times. This rearrangement joins TRBV4-2 to TRBJ1-1; D possibly corresponds to TRBD1 (5 bases). Trimming took 1 base from V and 8 from J, leaving 14 bases between them. Germline V gene lookup returns CDR1 LGHNA and CDR2 YNFKEQ. This CDR3 comprises 14 residues. CDR3 amino acids: CASSQVPPQEEAFF. CDR3 DNA sequence: TGTGCCAGCAGCCAAGTTCCCCCACAGGAAGAAGCTTTCTTT.

This clonotype has just a few counts. This chain connects TRBV24-1 to TRBJ2-5; a weak D match, TRBD1 (5 bases). CDR1 is KGHDR, CDR2 SFDVKD, per germline. The CDR3 spans 15 residues. V was shortened by 2 bases and J by 4 bases, with 13 bases between the two germline ends. The CDR3 DNA follows: TGTGCCACCAGTGATTCGTCCAGGGCAGGAGAGACCCAGTACTTC. This translates into CATSDSSRAGETQYF.

Many counts were recorded for this clonotype. The V and J genes are TRBV12-3 or TRBV12-4 and TRBJ2-4; 7 bases are shared with TRBD1. The CDR3 is 15 amino acids. Trimming cost V 6 bases and J 6 bases; bases outside gene matches: 11. The CDR3 sequence is CASRAPGTALNIQYF. Here the CDR3 DNA reads TGTGCCAGCAGAGCCCCCGGGACAGCACTAAACATTCAGTACTTC.

This clonotype was observed a single time. The V and J genes are TRBV5-1 and TRBJ2-3; 7 bases align to TRBD1. This CDR3 is 17 amino acids long. The J segment lost 2 bases and the V segment lost 4 bases, leaving 13 bases of the junction unmatched. In germline, CDR1 is SGHRS, CDR2 YFSETQ. This chain's CDR3 is CASSNRIRTGPTDTQYF. The DNA for the CDR3 is TGCGCCAGCAGCAACCGAATAAGGACAGGCCCCACAGATACGCAGTATTTT.

The gene calls are TRBV5-1 and TRBJ1-1, with TRBD1 matching over 7 bases. This CDR3 has 19 amino acids. Germline CDR1 SGHRS, CDR2 YFSETQ. After removal of 0 bases from V and 4 bases from J, the junction contained 18 bases not matched to a gene. DNA of the CDR3: TGCGCCAGCAGCTTGGGAGATGACAGGGCCCTGAAAATAGGCACTGAAGCTTTCTTT. As protein: CASSLGDDRALKIGTEAFF. The variable domain in full, completed from reference TRBV5-1 and TRBJ1-1, reads KAGVTQTPRYLIKTRGQQVTLSCSPISGHRSVSWYQQTPGQGLQFLFEYFSETQRNKGNFPGRFSGRQFSNSRSEMNVSTLELGDSALYLCASSLGDDRALKIGTEAFFGQGTRLTVV.